Listed below are T cell receptor beta chains from one sample, sequenced in a study of T cell responses to AZD1222 COVID-19 vaccine. Some clones are missing from TCRdb's copy, which holds only in-frame ones; the method was immunoSEQ multiplex PCR. Found here are about 120,000 clones, roughly 90% of them singletons; the top ten hold more than 13%. Sequences were derived from peripheral blood, sampled on day 0 of AZD1222 vaccination. These receptors all come from an adult in good health. The CDR3 runs from the conserved cysteine through the conserved F or W. A D gene is named only where the DNA matches it firmly. A clone size is listed for some rows: how often the clone was seen (once, few, many), or a class if it is expanded.

clone size	V gene	J gene	CDR3 length	D gene	CDR3 protein	CDR3 DNA
-	TRBV6-5	TRBJ1-2	15	-	CASRTGDEIHYGYTF	TGTGCCAGCAGAACCGGTGATGAGATTCACTATGGCTACACCTTC
-	TRBV4-1	TRBJ1-5	15	-	CASSQDPGAQQPQHF	TGCGCCAGCAGCCAAGATCCGGGGGCTCAACAGCCCCAGCATTTT
-	TRBV7-2	TRBJ2-7	15	TRBD1	CASSLTGQGYYEQYF	TGTGCCAGCAGCTTGACGGGACAGGGTTACTACGAGCAGTACTTC
once	TRBV5-1	TRBJ2-7	21	TRBD1	CASSLYRLRDRGVAALDEQYF	TGCGCCAGCAGCTTGTATCGGCTCCGGGACAGGGGAGTTGCGGCATTGGACGAGCAGTACTTC
-	TRBV29-1	TRBJ1-2	13	TRBD1	CSVDPGQSYGYTF	TGCAGCGTTGACCCGGGACAGAGCTATGGCTACACCTTC
-	TRBV10-3	TRBJ1-6	13	-	CAIRRERASPLHF	TGTGCCATCCGTAGGGAGAGGGCTTCACCCCTCCACTTT
-	TRBV6-5	TRBJ2-5	15	-	CASSNVRTGQETQYF	TGTGCCAGCAGCAATGTGAGGACTGGGCAAGAGACCCAGTACTTC
-	TRBV12-3/TRBV12-4	TRBJ1-2	12	-	CASRINTYGYTF	TGTGCCAGCAGGATTAATACCTATGGCTACACCTTC
-	TRBV6-4	TRBJ1-2	14	-	CASSATTGNRGYTF	TGTGCCAGCAGTGCAACAACAGGGAATAGGGGCTACACCTTC
-	TRBV11-2	TRBJ2-1	18	TRBD1	CASSLWRTGSFSYNEQFF	TGTGCCAGCAGCTTATGGAGGACAGGGTCCTTCTCCTACAATGAGCAGTTCTTC
-	TRBV5-1	TRBJ2-7	14	-	CASSLAIISYEQYF	TGCGCCAGCAGCTTGGCGATAATAAGCTACGAGCAGTACTTC
-	TRBV6-2/TRBV6-3	TRBJ1-2	14	TRBD1	CASSYLTGNYGYTF	TGTGCCAGCAGTTACTTGACAGGGAACTATGGCTACACCTTC
-	TRBV19	TRBJ1-4	16	TRBD1	CASSEPPGQINEKLFF	TGTGCCAGTAGTGAACCTCCGGGACAGATTAATGAAAAACTGTTTTTT
-	TRBV29-1	TRBJ2-5	13	TRBD2	CSVAWAGGETQYF	TGCAGCGTCGCCTGGGCGGGAGGAGAGACCCAGTACTTC